This record concerns one T cell receptor beta chain sequence. The sample belongs to a study of blood T cell repertoires in COVID-19. Germline assignment: CDR1 MNHEY and CDR2 SVGAGI. CDR3 length equals 15 residues. The V gene end was trimmed by 8 bases and the J gene end by 4 bases; junction bases not matched to a gene: 11. Clones were read by immunoSEQ multiplex PCR, and TCRdb kept only the in-frame ones, dropping some. The sample shows about 140,000 clones, around 80% of them seen only once. The TCR sequence derives from a man aged 50-60 years with acute or convalescent COVID-19. Sequencing was performed on peripheral blood. This chain links TRBV6-5 with TRBJ2-7, with TRBD2 identical over 10 bases. The CDR3 sequence: CASDPLAGVLYEQYF. CDR3 sequence (DNA): TGTGCCAGCGATCCCCTAGCGGGGGTCCTATACGAGCAGTACTTC.